These T cell receptor beta chains were read from a single sample in a study of T cells expressing NK-cell markers. TCRdb re-called the 5' RACE reads and catalogs CDR3 proteins one per entry, DNA excluded. The sample has some 450,000 distinct CDR3 sequences. Material: blood T cells: a sorted CD56 or NKG2C T cell subset, CD4+ or CD8+ T cells, or bulk PBMC T cells (not recorded which). The receptors stem from a woman between 18 and 70 years old in good health. Each CDR3 is given with its conserved first and last residue.

J gene: TRBJ1-1
V gene: TRBV5-1
CDR3 protein: CASSADREDTEAFF

J gene: TRBJ1-4
V gene: TRBV5-1
CDR3 protein: CASSYQTGGEKLFF

J gene: TRBJ2-3
V gene: TRBV27
CDR3 protein: CASSSHATDTQYF

J gene: TRBJ2-7
V gene: TRBV12-3/TRBV12-4
CDR3 protein: CASFVPRTAYEQYF

J gene: TRBJ1-6
V gene: TRBV27
CDR3 protein: CASSWDRGNSPLHF

J gene: TRBJ2-7
V gene: TRBV20-1
CDR3 protein: CSARGTSGKNYEQYF

J gene: TRBJ1-5
V gene: TRBV15
CDR3 protein: CATSVTSNQPQHF

J gene: TRBJ2-5
V gene: TRBV11-2
CDR3 protein: CASAWWRSPETQYF

J gene: TRBJ2-5
V gene: TRBV29-1
CDR3 protein: CSVEGPAGQETQYF

J gene: TRBJ1-1
V gene: TRBV20-1
CDR3 protein: CSALPQVDTEAFF

J gene: TRBJ1-2
V gene: TRBV12-3/TRBV12-4
CDR3 protein: CASSFLSGGHHHGYTF

J gene: TRBJ2-1
V gene: TRBV12-3/TRBV12-4
CDR3 protein: CASSPSSEGTNEQFF

J gene: TRBJ2-2
V gene: TRBV4-2
CDR3 protein: CASSRSLAGNTGELFF

J gene: TRBJ2-3
V gene: TRBV7-2
CDR3 protein: CASTPLTSTDTQYF

J gene: TRBJ2-2
V gene: TRBV19
CDR3 protein: CASSTQDIGTGELFF

J gene: TRBJ2-5
V gene: TRBV3-1
CDR3 protein: CASSQGDFARAQETQYF

J gene: TRBJ2-3
V gene: TRBV12-3/TRBV12-4
CDR3 protein: CASSLGYPDTQYF

J gene: TRBJ2-2
V gene: TRBV25-1
CDR3 protein: CASSEDRLTGELFF

J gene: TRBJ2-1
V gene: TRBV5-4
CDR3 protein: CASSFIGGGSYNEQFF

J gene: TRBJ1-2
V gene: TRBV5-6
CDR3 protein: CASSFGTGRDYGYTF

J gene: TRBJ2-3
V gene: TRBV5-1
CDR3 protein: CASSLATGHHTQYF

J gene: TRBJ1-1
V gene: TRBV6-1
CDR3 protein: CASSEVRGNTEAFF

J gene: TRBJ1-5
V gene: TRBV5-1
CDR3 protein: CASSLGGGLSNQPQHF

J gene: TRBJ2-3
V gene: TRBV7-8
CDR3 protein: CASSFRPRTGGADTQYF

J gene: TRBJ2-1
V gene: TRBV25-1
CDR3 protein: CASSELGVSYNEQFF

J gene: TRBJ1-5
V gene: TRBV20-1
CDR3 protein: CRVKGFSNQPQHF

J gene: TRBJ2-1
V gene: TRBV19
CDR3 protein: CASTHGGFNEQFF

J gene: TRBJ1-1
V gene: TRBV5-1
CDR3 protein: CASSVGPTNTEAFF

J gene: TRBJ2-3
V gene: TRBV5-5
CDR3 protein: CASSPGQGAYGTDTQYF

J gene: TRBJ2-3
V gene: TRBV14
CDR3 protein: CASSQGPGNTDTQYF

J gene: TRBJ1-5
V gene: TRBV2
CDR3 protein: CASNRRQNNQPQHF

J gene: TRBJ2-3
V gene: TRBV6-2/TRBV6-3
CDR3 protein: CASSWTGVSDTQYF

J gene: TRBJ1-1
V gene: TRBV11-1
CDR3 protein: CASSQSNAGGGSEAFF

J gene: TRBJ2-5
V gene: TRBV4-3
CDR3 protein: CASSRSGTLQETQYF

J gene: TRBJ2-4
V gene: TRBV11-1
CDR3 protein: CASRSSGTGPPLAKNIQYF

J gene: TRBJ1-5
V gene: TRBV18
CDR3 protein: CASSPEGEGNQPQHF